This TCR beta chain comes out of a study of shared clonotypes between healthy human individuals. Findings and caveats of the study: In this cohort, only blood was sampled, and tissue repertoires likely differ.

On this clone itself: Its specificity is not known.

Donors comprised healthy HIV-negative adults lacking recent acute infections or vaccinations. All the donors were Caucasian adults who lived in Nashville, Tennessee. Investigators spread the genomic DNA of each subset evenly over several immunoSEQ plates. Sequencing was performed with immunoSEQ multiplex PCR; in TCRdb, only in-frame clones are kept and a portion is missing. The repertoire has around 700,000 clones, about 80% of them found once; the top ten carry more than 1.5%. Sequencing was carried out using memory CD4+ T cells sorted from blood. Indicated subset: CD45RA-negative fraction. The TCR comes from a woman aged 25 to 39 in good health.

CDR3 sequence: CASSLAGGASYEQYF. The CDR3 DNA sequence: TGCGCCAGCAGCTTGGCCGGGGGGGCCTCCTACGAGCAGTACTTC. The rearrangement links TRBV5-1 to TRBJ2-7; 8 nucleotides match TRBD2. Germline CDR1 SGHRS, CDR2 YFSETQ. V lost 0 bases to trimming and J lost 0 bases; unmatched junction nucleotides: 2. The CDR3 has 15 amino acids.